Below are 2 T cell receptor beta chains sequenced from a single sample in a study of cytomegalovirus exposure and HLA in healthy donors (dated by TCRdb to about 2017). Library method: the immunoSEQ multiplex PCR assay. For the multiplex PCR, a mixture combining 60 forward primers for TCR Vbeta segments and 13 reverse primers for TCR Jbeta segments was used. Not all clones reach the TCRdb copy of this immuneACCESS table, which keeps in-frame sequences only. Checked studies attribute under half of the gap to unresolved V genes and leave the rest unexplained. This sample's table has entries for under 75,000 clones. 2.4% of the sample is held by the ten biggest clonotypes. The sample taken for sequencing was PBMCs. Receptors were obtained from a female donor in good health and CMV-seropositive.

The V and J genes are TRBV5-1 and TRBJ1-1; 7 positions agree with TRBD1. Germline trimming cut 4 bases from V and 2 bases from J; bases unmatched to any gene: 5. The germline gives CDR1 SGHRS, CDR2 YFSETQ. CDR3 size: 14 residues. The CDR3 DNA sequence: TGCGCCAGCAGCGTGGACAGGTTCAACACTGAAGCTTTCTTT. This encodes CASSVDRFNTEAFF.

The CDR3 is CASSVAAGTDYGYTF. The CDR3, as DNA: TGTGCCAGCAGCGTAGCCGCCGGGACTGACTATGGCTACACCTTC. V is TRBV9 and J is TRBJ1-2; maybe TRBD1 (5 bases). Per germline, CDR1 SGDLS and CDR2 YYNGEE. This CDR3 comprises 15 residues. Trimming stripped 0 bases from V and 3 bases from J, with 12 bases between.